This T cell receptor delta chain is from a study of Vδ1+ human thymocytes. Whole-study results and caveats: Thymic TRG and TRD repertoires appeared highly polyclonal.

With respect to this clone: The antigen is unknown.

Germline CDR1 reads TSWWSYY; CDR2 reads QGS. The CDR3 totals 23 residues. V gave up 5 bases and J gave up 4 bases; unmatched junction bases: 30. Extracted RNA was reverse transcribed into cDNA. The CDR3 regions were amplified by multiplex PCR from V-gene primers to a constant-region primer. TCRdb fed the multiplex PCR reads into CATT to redo clone calling. The sample contains about 55,000 delta-chain clones, 15% to 20% of which appear only once. Purity of the sorted Vdelta1+ thymocytes ranged from roughly 96% to 99.6%. V gene TRDV1 combines with J gene TRDJ1, with TRDD3 identical over 11 bases. Sequencing input: Vdelta1+ gamma-delta thymocytes from the thymus. As for subset: FACS-sorted CD3+ TCRalphabeta- TCRVdelta1+ TCRVdelta2- thymocytes. The TCR was taken from a boy under two years old who had congenital heart surgery. CDR3 in amino acids: CALGNPPFQAGDTGGYGFDKLIF. CDR3 in DNA: TGTGCTCTTGGGAACCCTCCATTCCAGGCGGGGGATACTGGGGGATATGGGTTCGATAAACTCATCTTT.